This T cell receptor (beta chain) was identified in a study of T-cell reconstitution after alpha-beta-depleted transplantation in children (dated by TCRdb to 2016 to 2017). The study in broad terms: T-cell immune reconstitution after TCRalphabeta/CD19-depleted allogeneic hematopoietic cell transplantation in children was quantitatively tracked in the study by means of TCR repertoire profiling.

In this sample, this clonotype turned up many times. What this receptor recognizes is not known. Base qualities were left out, and no much larger clone turns up one base away. Here is what the overall study found, with its caveats: Apparently early alphabetaT-cell count recovery about two months after transplant reportedly relied on only several hundred rapidly expanded clones derived from non-depleted graft cells. In some patients, the high TCRbeta diversity seen at day 60 was put down to recipient T cells and intrathymic progenitors that had survived conditioning. Hyperexpanded clone frequencies declined over subsequent months; after one year, T-cell counts and TCRbeta diversity were mostly attributed to newly produced T cells.

Libraries came from PCR. The instrument was an Illumina HiSeq 2500. TCR libraries were prepared with molecular barcoding, using unique molecular identifiers to normalize TCRbeta repertoire quantification. TCRdb reran the public reads through fastp at Q25 and MiXCR, keeping productive beta chains. Each record represents a unique CDR3 protein, reported with the most common genes and DNA among its rows. The sample table shows hundreds of thousands of distinct CDR3 sequences, and roughly 7.7% are seen once. The top ten clones comprise roughly 5.8% of the sample. The CDR3 starts with the cysteine, ends with the phenylalanine, and has 15 residues. Of all the DNA, just the CDR3 is kept, 45 bases in frame from base 1. Reading the germline V gene gives CDR1 SGHRS and CDR2 YFSETQ. Germline trimming: 0 bases from V, 6 bases from J; junction bases outside gene matches: 7. In the paper's terms, the treatment or condition label means: allogeneic hematopoietic cell transplantation with graft depleted of TCRalphabeta T cells and CD19 B cells. TCRalphabeta/CD19-depleted allogeneic hematopoietic cell grafts were given to the transplant recipients, all of whom were children.

The origin of this receptor is a male patient aged 10 to 17 who had a stem cell transplant for acute lymphoblastic leukemia, so the T cells may come from the graft donor. Recombination linked TRBV5-1 to TRBJ2-7, with 9 bases aligning to TRBD1. The sample consisted of PBMCs, mostly from graft donor cells, taken 180 days after TCRalphabeta/CD19-depleted stem cell transplant. The DNA is as follows: TGCGCCAGCAGCTTGGAAGGGACAGGGAAGGTCGAGCAGTACTTC. This sequence encodes CASSLEGTGKVEQYF.